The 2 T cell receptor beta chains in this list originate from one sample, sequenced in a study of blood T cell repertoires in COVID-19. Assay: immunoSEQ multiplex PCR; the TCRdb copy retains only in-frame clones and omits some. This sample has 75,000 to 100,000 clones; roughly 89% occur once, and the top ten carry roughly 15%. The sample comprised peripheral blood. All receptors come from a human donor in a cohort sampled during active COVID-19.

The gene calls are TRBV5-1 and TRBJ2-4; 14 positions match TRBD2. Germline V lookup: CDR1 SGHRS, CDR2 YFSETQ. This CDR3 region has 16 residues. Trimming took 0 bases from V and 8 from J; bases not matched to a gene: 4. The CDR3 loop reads CASSLGLAGGVDIQYF. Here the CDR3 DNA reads TGCGCCAGCAGCTTGGGACTAGCGGGAGGGGTTGACATTCAGTACTTC.

The CDR3 is CASSRVALNTEAFF. The CDR3 DNA is TGTGCCAGCAGCAGGGTGGCCCTGAACACTGAAGCTTTCTTT. This chain links TRBV25-1 with TRBJ1-1, with a possible D match to TRBD1 (5 bases). This CDR3 is built from 14 residues. V lost 6 bases, J lost 0 bases, and 11 bases lay in between. Germline values: CDR1 MGHDK, CDR2 SYGVNS.